This note documents a single T cell receptor (beta chain) sequence. Vbeta (60) and Jbeta (13) primers were used in the PCR. Sequencing was performed with immunoSEQ multiplex PCR; in TCRdb, only in-frame clones are kept and a portion is missing. The table records about 120,000 clones, about 81% of them present only once. The record originates from a study of cytomegalovirus exposure and HLA in healthy donors. The CDR3 consists of 18 residues. Per the germline V gene, CDR1 is MRHNA and CDR2 is SNTAGT. V dropped 3 bases and J dropped 1 base, with 18 bases sitting between them. The genes are TRBV6-4 and TRBJ2-2, with D perhaps TRBD2 (6 bases). The sequencing input was PBMCs. This sequence originates from a man aged 40-49 years in good health and CMV-seronegative. As DNA, the CDR3 is TGTGCCAGCAGTGAAAGCAATTGGGGGGACCAGAACACCGGGGAGCTGTTTTTT. Translated, it gives CASSESNWGDQNTGELFF.